A selection of T cell receptor beta chains follows, all from one sample in a study of T-cell memory formation after mild COVID-19. TCRdb itself ran the 5' RACE reads through MiXCR, one entry per CDR3 protein. The repertoire holds more than 300,000 distinct CDR3 sequences, with 20% as singletons. Sequenced sample: PBMCs or a T cell subset sorted from them (not recorded which). All receptors come from a man younger than 35 who had mild COVID-19 (a few samples of this study predate the infection). Cell type and time point are not known. Both conserved end residues are part of each CDR3. D genes are given only for firm matches. Clone size is shown for a subset of rows, as once, few, many or a class of expanded clone.

d_call,j_call,v_call,clone_size,cdr3_aa,cdr3_nt
NA,TRBJ1-5,TRBV13,few,CASSLVNQPQHF,TGTGCCAGCAGCCTGGTCAATCAGCCCCAGCATTTT
NA,TRBJ2-1,TRBV11-2,NA,CASRPKRAGAGYEQFF,TGTGCCAGCAGACCCAAACGAGCGGGCGCGGGCTATGAGCAGTTCTTC
NA,TRBJ2-7,TRBV2,NA,CASREGPRYYEQYF,TGTGCCAGCAGGGAGGGCCCCCGGTACTACGAGCAGTACTTC
TRBD1,TRBJ1-6,TRBV4-3,many,CASSHYGQGNSPLHF,TGCGCCAGCAGCCATTACGGACAGGGGAATTCACCCCTCCACTTT
TRBD1,TRBJ2-7,TRBV5-1,NA,CASSLAPWAGGSMEQYF,TGCGCCAGCAGCTTGGCCCCCTGGGCAGGGGGCTCGATGGAGCAGTACTTC
TRBD2,TRBJ2-5,TRBV7-2,many,CASRVAGAFQETQYF,TGTGCCAGCCGCGTAGCGGGTGCTTTCCAGGAGACCCAGTACTTC
NA,TRBJ1-2,TRBV7-9,few,CASSLAGQGDYGYTF,TGTGCCAGCAGCTTAGCTGGCCAGGGCGATTATGGCTACACCTTC
NA,TRBJ1-2,TRBV13,NA,CASSERGVYGYTF,TGTGCCAGCAGCGAGCGGGGGGTCTATGGCTACACCTTC
TRBD2,TRBJ2-3,TRBV20-1,few,CSAPTSQGTQYF,TGCAGTGCACCGACTAGCCAGGGTACGCAGTATTTT
NA,TRBJ2-2,TRBV27,NA,CASSLYPEGTGELFF,TGTGCCAGCAGTTTATACCCAGAGGGGACCGGGGAGCTGTTTTTT
TRBD1,TRBJ2-7,TRBV5-1,NA,CASSLTGTAYEQYF,TGCGCCAGCAGCCTGACCGGGACAGCTTACGAGCAGTACTTC
NA,TRBJ2-3,TRBV5-1,many,CASSSGGTTDTQYF,TGCGCCAGCAGCTCCGGTGGTACCACAGATACGCAGTATTTT
TRBD2,TRBJ2-1,TRBV12-3/TRBV12-4,NA,CASRSTSDEQFF,TGTGCCAGCAGGTCGACTAGCGATGAGCAGTTCTTC
NA,TRBJ1-1,TRBV29-1,NA,CSVGPSYTEAFF,TGCAGCGTTGGTCCTTCTTACACTGAAGCTTTCTTT
TRBD2,TRBJ2-5,TRBV4-3,few,CASSQDVGRGQETQYF,TGCGCCAGCAGCCAAGATGTGGGGAGGGGACAAGAGACCCAGTACTTC
TRBD1,TRBJ1-1,TRBV2,few,CASRSTGGKAEAFF,TGTGCCAGCAGATCGACAGGGGGTAAGGCTGAAGCTTTCTTT
NA,TRBJ2-3,TRBV6-1,NA,CASSPRFGRGEDTQYF,TGTGCCAGCAGTCCCCGGTTTGGCAGGGGTGAAGATACGCAGTATTTT
NA,TRBJ2-5,TRBV5-1,NA,CASSTDEETQYF,TGCGCCAGCAGCACAGACGAGGAGACCCAGTACTTC
NA,TRBJ1-4,TRBV6-2/TRBV6-3,NA,CASSYEGEEDEKLFF,TGTGCCAGCAGTTACGAAGGGGAGGAAGATGAAAAACTGTTTTTT
NA,TRBJ1-5,TRBV7-8,many,CASSSAGGNQPQHF,TGTGCCAGCAGCTCGGCGGGTGGGAATCAGCCCCAGCATTTT
NA,TRBJ2-1,TRBV4-2,NA,CASSQENTYNEQFF,TGTGCCAGCAGCCAAGAGAACACCTACAATGAGCAGTTCTTC
NA,TRBJ2-7,TRBV2,few,CASSGVHEQYF,TGTGCCAGCAGTGGGGTCCACGAGCAGTACTTC
NA,TRBJ1-3,TRBV6-2/TRBV6-3,NA,CASSYSQTSPGNTIYF,TGTGCCAGCAGTTACTCCCAGACATCTCCTGGAAACACCATATATTTT
NA,TRBJ1-2,TRBV29-1,NA,CSVVSSRGYGYTF,TGCAGCGTTGTCTCCTCCCGGGGCTATGGCTACACCTTC
NA,TRBJ2-6,TRBV6-2/TRBV6-3,few,CASSYSVTGANVLTF,TGTGCCAGCAGTTACTCGGTGACCGGGGCCAACGTCCTGACTTTC
NA,TRBJ2-3,TRBV7-6,few,CASSLASESSTDTQYF,TGTGCCAGCAGCTTAGCTTCGGAATCTAGCACAGATACGCAGTATTTT
TRBD1,TRBJ2-3,TRBV5-1,NA,CASSPDRGRDTQYF,TGCGCCAGCAGTCCCGACAGGGGTAGAGATACGCAGTATTTT
TRBD2,TRBJ2-5,TRBV6-6,NA,CASSYPPGGEKRETQYF,TGTGCCAGCAGTTACCCCCCCGGGGGGGAAAAGAGGGAGACCCAGTACTTC
NA,TRBJ2-2,TRBV5-1,NA,CASSSYSGGELFF,TGCGCCAGCAGCTCCTACTCGGGCGGGGAGCTGTTTTTT
NA,TRBJ1-1,TRBV4-1,few,CASSQASLGSNTEAFF,TGCGCCAGCAGCCAAGCCAGTTTGGGTTCGAACACTGAAGCTTTCTTT
NA,TRBJ2-5,TRBV4-1,NA,CASSQDPGVPEETQYF,TGCGCCAGCAGCCAAGATCCGGGGGTCCCTGAAGAGACCCAGTACTTC
NA,TRBJ2-5,TRBV7-9,NA,CASSHPTGLETQYF,TGTGCCAGCAGCCACCCCACGGGGCTGGAGACCCAGTACTTC